Below are 27 T cell receptor beta chains sequenced from a single sample in a study of technical replicates of blood from a few donors. Profiled with immunoSEQ multiplex PCR; TCRdb holds only in-frame clones, not every one. The table has around 100,000 clones, about 95% seen once. The material sequenced was T cells isolated from PBMCs. These receptors were collected from a human donor in good health.

The gene calls are TRBV5-1 and TRBJ1-3; 7 positions agree with TRBD1. V lost 2 bases and J lost 2; bases outside the gene matches: 1. Germline CDR1 is SGHRS and CDR2 is YFSETQ. There are 14 residues in the CDR3. This chain's CDR3 is CASSFTGAGNTIYF. DNA for the CDR3: TGCGCCAGCAGCTTTACAGGGGCTGGAAACACCATATATTTT.

Only one count was recorded for this clone. The chain has TRBV18 and TRBJ2-6, with 9 bases that match TRBD1. V lost 3 bases to trimming and J lost 3 bases; unmatched junction nucleotides: 9. The CDR3 contains 18 residues. Germline values: CDR1 KGHSH, CDR2 LQKENI. CDR3 loop: CASSPSGTGSSGANVLTF. The CDR3 DNA follows: TGTGCCAGCTCACCCTCTGGGACAGGGTCCAGTGGGGCCAACGTCCTGACTTTC.

The chain joins TRBV9 to TRBJ2-5; 8 bases align to TRBD2. This CDR3 has 14 residues. The germline gives CDR1 SGDLS, CDR2 YYNGEE. The J segment lost 4 bases and the V segment lost 0 bases, leaving 2 bases of the junction unmatched. The CDR3 DNA is TGTGCCAGCAGCGTAGCGGGAGGGCTAGAGACCCAGTACTTC. As protein: CASSVAGGLETQYF.

The chain employs TRBV5-1 and TRBJ2-7; 9 nucleotides line up with TRBD1. Germline loops: CDR1 SGHRS, CDR2 YFSETQ. This CDR3 spans 14 amino acids. V was pared by 2 bases and J by 4 bases, with 4 bases of the junction left unmatched. The DNA of the CDR3 is TGCGCCAGCAGCTTATCCGGGACAGGGTACGAGCAGTACTTC. Protein: CASSLSGTGYEQYF.

The sample holds one count of this clone. The chain links TRBV30 to TRBJ2-3, with TRBD2 matching 8 bases. CDR3 length equals 15 residues. CDR1 and CDR2 (germline): GTSNPN, SVGIG (reference sequence). With 5 bases clipped from V and 0 bases from J, the junction kept 7 bases outside the gene matches. CDR3 coding DNA: TGTGCCTGGCACTCGGGAGGGGGTAGCACAGATACGCAGTATTTT. Its translation is CAWHSGGGSTDTQYF.

The J gene is TRBJ1-1, the V gene TRBV6-6; 7 bases fit TRBD1. The germline CDR1 and CDR2 sequences are MNHNY and SVGAGI (reference sequence). V trimming: 0 bases; J trimming: 6 bases; junction bases outside the gene matches: 7. CDR3 length: 15 amino acids. The CDR3 coding sequence is TGTGCCAGCAGTTACTCGTGGCAGGGGGAGGCTGAAGCTTTCTTT. Translation: CASSYSWQGEAEAFF.

This chain connects TRBV11-2 to TRBJ2-1; 9 bases match TRBD2. Germline V gene lookup returns CDR1 SGHAT and CDR2 FQNNGV. This CDR3 has 15 amino acids. V lost 3 bases, J lost 4 bases, and 4 bases stayed unmatched. The CDR3 is CASSFGGRAYNEQFF. The CDR3 nucleotides read TGTGCCAGCAGCTTTGGCGGGAGGGCGTACAATGAGCAGTTCTTC.

This rearrangement joins TRBV10-3 to TRBJ2-1; TRBD2 matches at 7 bases. The CDR3 sequence is 11 residues long. Per the germline V gene, CDR1 is ENHRY and CDR2 is SYGVKD. Trimming removed 10 bases from V and 8 bases from J; junction bases left unmatched: 5. The CDR3 is CATRLADEQFF. CDR3 bases: TGTGCCACCCGACTAGCAGATGAGCAGTTCTTC.

This chain joins TRBV19 and TRBJ1-5; D remains unclear. CDR1 and CDR2 (germline): LNHDA, SQIVND (reference sequence). The V gene lost 3 bases and the J gene lost 7 bases, with 16 bases spanning the gap. The CDR3 consists of 15 residues. DNA for the CDR3: TGTGCCAGTAGTATTTCCGGGGAAAAGGGACAGCCCCAGCATTTT. Translated, it gives CASSISGEKGQPQHF.

The V call is TRBV27, the J call TRBJ2-1, with a tentative D call TRBD1 (5 bases). V dropped 0 bases and J dropped 8 bases, with 11 bases sitting between them. The length of the CDR3 is 14 residues. Germline CDR1 MNHEY, CDR2 SMNVEV (reference sequence). The CDR3 spells CASSLSGLVYEQFF. The CDR3 nucleotides are TGTGCCAGCAGTTTATCGGGGCTAGTATATGAGCAGTTCTTC.

The chain employs TRBV27 and TRBJ2-1, with TRBD2 matching 12 bases. The CDR3 is 14 amino acids. The ends lost 5 bases at V and 5 bases at J; junction bases unmatched: 1. The germline V gene has CDR1 MNHEY and CDR2 SMNVEV (reference sequence). CDR3: CASSLAGGNNEQFF. CDR3 coding DNA: TGTGCCAGCAGTCTAGCGGGAGGGAACAATGAGCAGTTCTTC.

With respect to this clone: Other nucleotide sequences from this sample produce the same CDR3. The chain uses TRBV9 and TRBJ1-1; TRBD1 might be the D (5 bases). Between the trimmed V and J ends, which lost 0 bases and 1 base, there was a span of 10 bases. The CDR3 spans 15 residues. Germline CDR1 and CDR2: SGDLS and YYNGEE. The CDR3 sequence is CASSVALDRNTEAFF. CDR3 nucleotides: TGTGCCAGCAGCGTAGCTCTCGACAGGAACACTGAAGCTTTCTTT.

To note about this clone: Relative to the germline gene, one junction end is altered; a read error may explain this. The chain is built from TRBV6-4 and TRBJ2-5; tentative D call: TRBD2 (6 bases). This CDR3 has 13 residues. Germline CDR1 reads MRHNA; CDR2 reads SNTAGT. CDR3 sequence (DNA): TGTGCCGGCAGTGTTGAGGGAGGAGAGACCCAGTACTTC. Translated: CAGSVEGGETQYF.

The V call is TRBV30, the J call TRBJ2-3; 13 positions agree with TRBD2. Germline CDR1 and CDR2: GTSNPN and SVGIG (reference sequence). V dropped 1 base and J dropped 5; count of bases not matched to a gene: 6. There are 16 residues in the CDR3. The chain's CDR3 is CAWSGGTSGEIDTQYF. The CDR3 nucleotides read TGTGCCTGGAGTGGGGGGACTAGCGGGGAAATAGATACGCAGTATTTT.

CDR3 residues: CASSWRGDTQYF. CDR3 coding DNA: TGTGCCAGTAGTTGGAGGGGAGATACGCAGTATTTT. The chain links TRBV19 to TRBJ2-3, with a weak D call TRBD2 (6 bases). Trimming left V 5 bases short and J 5 bases short, with 8 bases between. CDR1 and CDR2 from the germline V gene are LNHDA and SQIVND (reference sequence). The CDR3 spans 12 residues.

The chain employs TRBV7-2 and TRBJ2-5, with D perhaps matching TRBD2 (5 bases). Germline CDR1 and CDR2: SGHTA and FQGNSA. This CDR3 region has 14 residues. The V end was cut by 6 bases, the J end by 5 bases, with 16 bases between. The CDR3 sequence is CASSSTAGGETQYF. In DNA form, the CDR3 reads TGTGCCAGCAGTTCAACGGCGGGTGGCGAGACCCAGTACTTC.

The rearrangement uses TRBV19 and TRBJ2-4; TRBD2 is a possible D gene (6 bases). Germline V gives CDR1 LNHDA, CDR2 SQIVND (reference sequence). The CDR3 consists of 14 residues. V lost 7 bases and J 6 bases, leaving 16 bases between the germline ends. CDR3 nucleotides: TGTGCCAGTACCCAACTAGCCGACTCAAACATTCAGTACTTC. Translating it yields CASTQLADSNIQYF.

The rearrangement uses TRBV18 and TRBJ2-5; TRBD2 agrees at 11 bases. Germline lookup yields CDR1 KGHSH and CDR2 LQKENI. The CDR3 runs to 16 residues. Trimming at V came to 3 bases and at J to 5 bases, leaving 8 bases not matched to a gene. The CDR3 DNA is TGTGCCAGCTCACCTCGAACTAGCGGGAGCCTCGAGACCCAGTACTTC. This encodes CASSPRTSGSLETQYF.

The V and J genes are TRBV5-1 and TRBJ2-7; a possible D gene is TRBD2 (7 bases). The CDR3 runs 14 residues. V lost 0 bases and J 2 bases, leaving 9 bases between the germline ends. Germline V lookup: CDR1 SGHRS, CDR2 YFSETQ. The CDR3 spells CASSLAGGPYEQYF. CDR3 nucleotides: TGCGCCAGCAGCTTGGCCGGGGGGCCCTACGAGCAGTACTTC.

This chain links TRBV2 with TRBJ2-1; 7 nucleotides align to TRBD1. The CDR3 totals 15 residues. With V trimmed by 2 bases and J by 2 bases, 3 bases remained unmatched. In germline, CDR1 is SNHLY, CDR2 FYNNEI. The CDR3 DNA follows: TGTGCCAGCAGTGAACTAGGGGGCGCCTACAATGAGCAGTTCTTC. Amino acids: CASSELGGAYNEQFF. Full variable domain (missing parts from reference TRBV2 and TRBJ2-1): EPEVTQTPSHQVTQMGQEVILRCVPISNHLYFYWYRQILGQKVEFLVSFYNNEISEKSEIFDDQFSVERPDGSNFTLKIRSTKLEDSAMYFCASSELGGAYNEQFFGPGTRLTVL.

As for this clone: At one end, the junction sequence differs from germline, possibly due to a read error. Here the CDR3 reads CASSLGALADEQFF. The CDR3 DNA reads as TGTGCTAGCAGCTTAGGTGCTCTGGCCGATGAGCAGTTCTTC. This rearrangement joins TRBV7-7 to TRBJ2-1; D call uncertain. Per germline, CDR1 SSHAT and CDR2 FNYEAQ (reference sequence). The CDR3 spans 14 residues. Combining the CDR3 with reference TRBV7-7 and TRBJ2-1 gives the whole variable domain GAGVSQSPRYKVTKRGQDVTLRCDPISSHATLYWYQQALGQGPEFLTYFNYEAQPDKSGLPSDRFSAERPEGSISTLTIQRTEQRDSAMYRCASSLGALADEQFFGPGTRLTVL.

This chain connects TRBV27 to TRBJ2-7, with D perhaps matching TRBD1 (6 bases). CDR1 MNHEY and CDR2 SMNVEV come from the germline V gene (reference sequence). This CDR3 comprises 13 residues. V dropped 2 bases and J dropped 4 bases, with 9 bases sitting between them. CDR3 protein: CASSLGRGYEQYF. In nucleotides, the CDR3 is TGTGCCAGCAGTTTAGGCAGGGGTTACGAGCAGTACTTC.

In the case of this clone: At one end the junction does not follow the germline gene, possibly because of a read error. The sample holds other DNA sequences that translate to the same CDR3. The genes are TRBV4-2 and TRBJ1-1; no clear D gene. This CDR3 has 12 residues. In germline, CDR1 is LGHNA, CDR2 YNFKEQ. The CDR3 bases are TGTGCCAGTAGCCAGCGGAGTGCTGAAGCTTTCTTT. It yields the protein CASSQRSAEAFF.

The chain recombines TRBV28 with TRBJ2-7; tentatively, D is TRBD2 (5 bases). V was shortened by 5 bases and J by 8 bases, with 13 bases between the two germline ends. CDR1 and CDR2 from the germline V gene are MDHEN and SYDVKM. The length of the CDR3 is 12 residues. The CDR3 DNA reads as TGTGCCAGCAGTCGCCTTTTAGCGAAGCAGTACTTC. Amino acid sequence: CASSRLLAKQYF.

The chain joins TRBV25-1 to TRBJ2-1; a weak D match, TRBD2 (6 bases). CDR1 and CDR2 from the germline V gene are MGHDK and SYGVNS. The CDR3 is 14 amino acids. The V end lost 4 bases, the J end lost 4 bases, and 11 bases lay between the germline ends. CDR3 region: CASSVAEVYNEQFF. The DNA of the CDR3 is TGTGCCAGCAGTGTAGCGGAGGTTTACAATGAGCAGTTCTTC.

The V and J genes are TRBV6-5 and TRBJ1-1; D might be TRBD1 (5 bases). V lost 4 bases, J lost 3 bases, and 9 bases lay in between. The CDR3 sequence is 13 residues long. Germline V gene lookup returns CDR1 MNHEY and CDR2 SVGAGI. CDR3 residues: CASSSDRDTEAFF. The CDR3 DNA sequence: TGTGCCAGCAGTTCCGACAGAGACACTGAAGCTTTCTTT.

The chain joins TRBV7-8 to TRBJ2-3; the match to TRBD2 covers 11 bases. Germline V lookup: CDR1 SGHVS, CDR2 FQNEAQ. V lost 5 bases, J lost 2 bases, and 9 bases stayed unmatched. The length of the CDR3 is 17 residues. CDR3 sequence reads: CASSDVAGGLATDTQYF. The DNA of the CDR3 is TGTGCCAGCAGCGACGTAGCGGGAGGGCTTGCCACAGATACGCAGTATTTT. Looking up the rest from reference TRBV7-8 and TRBJ2-3 gives the full variable domain: GAGVSQSPRYKVAKRGQDVALRCDPISGHVSLFWYQQALGQGPEFLTYFQNEAQLDKSGLPSDRFFAERPEGSVSTLKIQRTQQEDSAVYLCASSDVAGGLATDTQYFGPGTRLTVL.